This TCR beta chain was found in a study of cytomegalovirus exposure and HLA in healthy donors. Study results and caveats: Serostatus for CMV was the only available immune exposure information. Researchers counted around 180 TCR beta chains as cytomegalovirus-associated. Previously analyzed data showed that most TCR beta V segments were productive at a frequency of about 90% or about 30%.

It was with 60 Vbeta and 13 Jbeta primers that the PCR ran. Assay used: immunoSEQ multiplex PCR; TCRdb lists only in-frame clones, some missing. The profile covers 60,000 to 70,000 clones, with 60% to 80% appearing a single time and less than 20% taken by the ten largest. Trimming removed 0 bases from V and 2 bases from J, with 4 bases in between. Germline CDR1 and CDR2: SGDLS and YYNGEE. This CDR3 has 13 residues. These donors counted as nominally healthy when sampled, but unrecorded immune exposures were likely. As for this clone: Its antigen is as yet unknown. Distinct nucleotide sequences in the sample also encode this CDR3.

Sequencing was done on a sample of PBMCs. This receptor was obtained from a man between 40 and 49 years old in good health and CMV-seropositive. The J gene is TRBJ2-3, the V gene TRBV9; D is uncertain. The CDR3 here is CASSVGATDTQYF. In DNA, the CDR3 is TGTGCCAGCAGCGTAGGGGCCACAGATACGCAGTATTTT.